This T cell receptor beta chain was observed in a study of T cell clones after liver transplantation. Study overall: Samples came from ITN030ST, which attempted immunosuppression withdrawal within 2 years of liver transplantation. HCV positivity affected three of eight recipients; the rest lacked autoimmune or viral indications. Points from the study as a whole: Migration into the graft, not deletion, may explain lost graft donor-reactive T cells.

In regard to this clone: The target antigen is unknown.

The table came from immunoSEQ multiplex PCR; TCRdb's copy has only in-frame clones and leaves some out. The sample carries nearly 25,000 clones, over 55% recorded once. Unmatched junction bases numbered 6, after V lost 2 bases and J lost 0 bases. The CDR3 totals 16 residues. Per the germline V gene, CDR1 is SNHLY and CDR2 is FYNNEI. This chain links TRBV2 with TRBJ2-7; TRBD2 matches at 8 bases. The source of this sequence is a human donor who received a liver transplant. The source material was CD4+ T cells from blood, sampled before liver transplant. CDR3 in amino acids: CASSERGGRSSYEQYF. CDR3 nucleotides: TGTGCCAGCAGTGAACGGGGCGGGAGGAGCTCCTACGAGCAGTACTTC.